This T cell receptor beta chain was sequenced during a study of T cell responses to AZD1222 COVID-19 vaccine (dated by TCRdb to about 2021). General notes on the study: TCR sequencing covered roughly 230 trial participants: nearly 210 given two doses of AZD1222 and approximately 26 given two doses of MenACWY control vaccine. Trial participants were enrolled by age into subgroups of 18-55, 56-69 and 70-plus years, and around 150, 29 and 61 TCR-sequenced participants, respectively, were included in these subgroups.

Paper-wide results and their limitations: Conclusions about previously exposed vaccinees are limited, since just six or seven AZD1222 recipients were seropositive for SARS-CoV-2 at baseline. Reportedly, close to half of the unique spike-specific TCRs recognized epitopes lying outside the regions that are mutated in the B.1.351 and B.1.1.7 variants. Participants were mostly white British, with more females than males. The authors suggested clonal diversity may have been underestimated. After two AZD1222 doses, spike-specific TCR breadth and depth were significantly higher than at day 0 and than in MenACWY recipients. The 56-69-year group was small, and its depth increase did not reach significance, likely because of low power. The vaccine-associated CD4 TCRs covered the entire spike protein, and the dominant responses fell in regions 160-218 and 743-854. Because no samples from the day 14 peak response were available, repertoires could be characterized only after the peak T cell response.

The CDR3 regions of human TCRbeta chains were analyzed by immunosequencing. The original methods were these. Repertoire TCRs were checked for matches against a reference library of SARS-CoV-2-specific TCRs that had been generated using the MIRA antigen-specificity platform. Breadth was defined as the fraction of unique TCRs that were SARS-CoV-2-associated. Depth was defined as the fraction of total T cells that were SARS-CoV-2-associated. Each spike-specific TCR was assigned to its reactive spike region and to a CD4 or CD8 class using the MIRA data. Log10-transformed breadth and depth values were compared by one-way ANOVA with Sidak's multiple comparisons tests. What TCRdb holds here is the immuneACCESS table cut down to in-frame rearrangements. Part of the clones is not present; checked against another copy, under half of the missing clones reflect an unresolved V gene, and the others are unexplained. The DNA gave D and trimming, while V, J and clone size come from that table. The sample table shows some 99,000 clones, and around 87% are seen once. 4.4% of the sample rests with the top ten.

This specimen's time point label, interpreted: about 28 days (+/-7) after the second vaccine dose. AZD1222 recipients whose second dose came at about 4 weeks and those whose second dose came at about 12 weeks were combined into one group, since spike-specific TCR depth and breadth did not differ between the two schedules. Samples from vaccinated people were obtained from the UK trials COV001 and COV002, which included a single-blind randomized controlled phase 2/3 trial of AZD1222 (ChAdOx1 nCoV-19) in healthy adults. For TCRbeta chain sequencing, PBMC samples from trial participants were taken at day 0 and at day 28 after the second dose. This clone appeared a single time. The specificity of this receptor is unknown. It has no much larger one-base neighbor in the sample; base qualities were not kept. The source of this sequence is an adult who received the AZD1222 COVID-19 vaccine. Source: peripheral blood, taken 28 days after the second AZD1222 dose.

The DNA sequence is TGTGCCAGCAGCCCGTGGGGACTCTCCAATGAGCAGTTCTTC. This sequence encodes CASSPWGLSNEQFF. The sequence links TRBV7-2 to TRBJ2-1, with a tentative D gene TRBD2 over 6 matching bases. Trimming takes 5 bases from V and 6 bases from J, and the germline ends sit 14 bases apart. From the cysteine through the phenylalanine, the CDR3 covers 14 amino acids. The kept DNA is CDR3 alone, 42 bases in frame from the first base. Sequences SGHTA (CDR1) and FQGNSA (CDR2) are obtained from the germline V gene.